Following are 18 T cell receptor beta chains from one sample sequenced in a study of blood T cell repertoires in COVID-19. Method: immunoSEQ multiplex PCR; TCRdb's copy keeps in-frame clones and lacks some. The sample lists under 200,000 clones, about 80% seen once, with roughly 1.4% in the top ten. The sample was peripheral blood. The receptor source for this set is a human donor in a cohort sampled during active COVID-19.

V usage is TRBV27 and J usage is TRBJ2-5; D is possibly TRBD1 (6 bases). The CDR3 runs to 14 residues. Germline V gene sequence: CDR1 MNHEY, CDR2 SMNVEV (reference sequence). V shed 3 bases and J shed 5 bases, with 13 bases lying between them. The CDR3 coding sequence is TGTGCCAGCAGTTTGTCCCAGGGGCTCGAGACCCAGTACTTC. This codes for CASSLSQGLETQYF.

The V gene is TRBV6-2 or TRBV6-3, the J gene TRBJ1-1; unclear D gene. This CDR3 region has 15 residues. V lost 6 bases and J lost 4, with 18 bases in between. The germline CDR1 and CDR2 sequences are MNHEY and SVGEGT. This CDR3 reads CASSDLFTASTEAFF. Written as DNA, the CDR3 is TGTGCCAGCAGCGACCTATTTACAGCATCCACTGAAGCTTTCTTT.

For the CDR3, the DNA is TGTGCCAGCAGTAGGGACAGCGCTAGCACAGATACGCAGTATTTT. Its protein product is CASSRDSASTDTQYF. The V and J genes are TRBV6-5 and TRBJ2-3; 7 bases align to TRBD1. Germline CDR1 reads MNHEY; CDR2 reads SVGAGI. With 5 bases clipped from V and 0 bases from J, the junction kept 5 bases outside the gene matches. This CDR3 contains 15 residues.

The table lists this clone with many counts. The chain recombines TRBV27 with TRBJ2-7, with TRBD1 as a possible D gene (6 bases). Trimming removed 7 bases at V and 3 bases at J, with 7 bases between. This CDR3 contains 11 residues. Germline-derived CDR1 and CDR2 are MNHEY and SMNVEV (reference sequence). In DNA form, the CDR3 reads TGTGCCAGCACACAGGGCTACGAGCAGTACTTC. Residues: CASTQGYEQYF.

The V call is TRBV29-1, the J call TRBJ2-1, with D possibly TRBD2 on 6 matching bases. CDR3 length equals 13 residues. Germline V lookup: CDR1 SQVTM, CDR2 ANQGSEA. With 6 bases removed from V and 7 bases from J, the gap between germline ends came to 16 bases. The CDR3 bases are TGCAGCGTCCCACTGGGGGGTAGGAATGAGCAGTTCTTC. Translating it yields CSVPLGGRNEQFF.

CDR3 region: CAISDPTGFSEAFF. DNA of the CDR3: TGTGCCATCAGTGACCCGACAGGCTTCAGTGAAGCTTTCTTT. The chain links TRBV10-3 to TRBJ1-1; D might be TRBD1 (6 bases). Germline-derived CDR1 and CDR2 are ENHRY and SYGVKD. CDR3 length equals 14 residues. Trimming took 3 bases from V and 7 from J, leaving 15 bases between them.

The chain has TRBV11-2 and TRBJ2-3, with 14 positions matching TRBD2. CDR3 size: 18 residues. CDR1 and CDR2 (germline): SGHAT, FQNNGV. Trimming cost V 7 bases and J 0 bases; bases outside gene matches: 9. The CDR3 nucleotides are TGTGCCAGCACCGCGACTAGCGGGAGGGCCGGAAGCACAGATACGCAGTATTTT. Its protein product is CASTATSGRAGSTDTQYF.

The gene calls are TRBV6-5 and TRBJ2-6; D gene unclear. The CDR3 spans 15 residues. Trimming took off 6 bases at V and 0 bases at J, with 9 bases between the two ends. Germline lookup yields CDR1 MNHEY and CDR2 SVGAGI. The CDR3 DNA is TGTGCCAGCAGGGCGGCTACCTCTGGGGCCAACGTCCTGACTTTC. Translation: CASRAATSGANVLTF.

The chain links TRBV19 to TRBJ2-7; D is perhaps TRBD1 (6 bases). This CDR3 comprises 16 residues. V was trimmed by 7 bases and J by 4 bases, leaving 23 bases between them. Germline V CDR1 and CDR2: LNHDA, SQIVND (reference sequence). The CDR3 DNA reads TGTGCCAGTACCAGGCGACAGGCCCGGATCTCGTACGAGCAGTACTTC. Its translation is CASTRRQARISYEQYF.

V is TRBV19 and J is TRBJ2-2; D possibly corresponds to TRBD1 (5 bases). CDR3 length: 15 residues. V was pared by 3 bases and J by 3 bases, with 11 bases between. From germline, CDR1 is LNHDA and CDR2 SQIVND (reference sequence). The CDR3 region has the DNA TGTGCCAGTAGTATTATAGGGGTATACACCGGGGAGCTGTTTTTT. Residues: CASSIIGVYTGELFF.

This chain joins TRBV7-3 and TRBJ2-2, with 12 bases lining up with TRBD1. The CDR3 runs to 15 residues. V shed 5 bases, J shed 7 bases, and the junction held 5 bases outside the gene matches. Germline V gene data show CDR1 as SGHTA and CDR2 as FQGTGA. The CDR3 DNA follows: TGTGCCAGCAGCGCGGGACAGGGGGCTTACGGGGAGCTGTTTTTT. Translation: CASSAGQGAYGELFF.

CDR3 bases: TGTGCCAGCAGTTTGCGGACAGGGGGCCATAATTCACCCCTCCACTTT. It codes for CASSLRTGGHNSPLHF. The genes are TRBV28 and TRBJ1-6; the match to TRBD1 covers 11 bases. Trimming took 3 bases from V and 5 from J; bases not matched to a gene: 3. Germline V CDR1 and CDR2: MDHEN, SYDVKM. The CDR3 totals 16 residues.

This rearrangement joins TRBV15 to TRBJ2-1; 8 positions match TRBD2. Germline-derived CDR1 and CDR2 are LNHNV and YYDKDF (reference sequence). Trimming took 4 bases from V and 7 from J; bases not matched to a gene: 6. The CDR3 consists of 14 residues. CDR3 amino acids: CATSKGGLENEQFF. In DNA, the CDR3 is TGTGCCACCAGCAAGGGGGGACTAGAGAATGAGCAGTTCTTC. The full variable domain, its missing parts supplied by reference TRBV15 and TRBJ2-1, is DAMVIQNPRYQVTQFGKPVTLSCSQTLNHNVMYWYQQKSSQAPKLLFHYYDKDFNNEADTPDNFQSRRPNTSFCFLDIRSPGLGDTAMYLCATSKGGLENEQFFGPGTRLTVL.

V usage is TRBV7-9 and J usage is TRBJ1-1; no clear D. CDR1 and CDR2 (germline): SEHNR, FQNEAQ (reference sequence). The germline V and J ends were trimmed by 1 base and 6 bases, with 15 bases remaining between them. CDR3 size: 15 residues. The CDR3 spells CASSLVSGLAPEAFF. In DNA form, the CDR3 reads TGTGCCAGCAGCTTAGTTTCTGGGCTCGCCCCTGAAGCTTTCTTT.

This chain connects TRBV6-5 to TRBJ2-7; possible D gene TRBD1, 6 bases. Looked up from germline, CDR1 is MNHEY and CDR2 is SVGAGI. Deletions cut 6 bases from V and 0 bases from J, with 12 bases between. This CDR3 has 14 amino acids. The CDR3 here is CASRLDRSSYEQYF. The CDR3 nucleotides are TGTGCCAGCAGATTGGACAGAAGCTCCTACGAGCAGTACTTC.

The V gene is TRBV7-2, the J gene TRBJ2-7, with 10 bases matching TRBD2. The CDR3 has 14 residues. Trimming removed 5 bases from V and 6 bases from J; junction bases left unmatched: 7. Germline lookup yields CDR1 SGHTA and CDR2 FQGNSA. The CDR3 loop is CASSPSLAGAEQYF. CDR3 in DNA: TGTGCCAGCAGCCCTAGCCTAGCGGGAGCCGAGCAGTACTTC.

The genes are TRBV10-2 and TRBJ2-7, with TRBD2 matching over 9 bases. CDR1 is WSHSY and CDR2 is SAAADI in the germline V gene. The V gene end was trimmed by 3 bases and the J gene end by 3 bases; junction bases not matched to a gene: 9. The CDR3 covers 16 residues. This CDR3 reads CASSDIAGEGIYEQYF. CDR3 bases: TGCGCCAGCAGTGACATAGCGGGAGAGGGGATCTACGAGCAGTACTTC.

This chain links TRBV5-4 with TRBJ2-5; 13 bases are shared with TRBD2. The V gene's germline CDR1 is SGHNT and CDR2 YYREEE (reference sequence). V was clipped by 3 bases and J by 2 bases; unmatched bases: 7. This CDR3 region has 17 residues. The CDR3 DNA is TGTGCCAGCAGCTCGAGGACTAGCGGGAGAATGCAAGAGACCCAGTACTTC. It yields the protein CASSSRTSGRMQETQYF.